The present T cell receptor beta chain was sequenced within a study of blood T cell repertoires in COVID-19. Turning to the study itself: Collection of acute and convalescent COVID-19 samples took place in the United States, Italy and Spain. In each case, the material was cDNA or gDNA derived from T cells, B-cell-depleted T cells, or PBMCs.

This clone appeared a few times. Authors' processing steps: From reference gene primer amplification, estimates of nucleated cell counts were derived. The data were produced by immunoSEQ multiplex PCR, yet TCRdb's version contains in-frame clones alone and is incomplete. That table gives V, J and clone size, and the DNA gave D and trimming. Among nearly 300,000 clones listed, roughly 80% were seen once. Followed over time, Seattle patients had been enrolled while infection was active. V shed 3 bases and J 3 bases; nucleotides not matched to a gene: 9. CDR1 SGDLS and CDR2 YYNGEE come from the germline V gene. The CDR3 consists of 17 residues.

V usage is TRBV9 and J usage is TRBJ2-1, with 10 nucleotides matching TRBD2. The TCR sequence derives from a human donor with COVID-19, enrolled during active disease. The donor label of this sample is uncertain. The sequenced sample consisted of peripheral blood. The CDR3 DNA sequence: TGTGCCAGCAGCGCAAGGCTAGCGGGAGCTGTCTACAATGAGCAGTTCTTC. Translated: CASSARLAGAVYNEQFF.